This T cell receptor beta chain originates from a study of regulatory T cells in long-lasting Graves disease. This clonotype was seen many times. Specified time point: newly diagnosed GD, antithyroid drugs for less than 3 months. Isolated PBMC RNA provided the starting material for the TCR library. CDR3 regions were amplified by Arm-PCR using iRepertoire HTBI primers to build TCR beta libraries. Using its own MiXCR run on the multiplex PCR reads, TCRdb lists one record per CDR3 protein. Here the sample spans roughly 520,000 distinct CDR3 sequences, about 12% being singletons. These data were also reused for a study on T cells in Graves' hyperthyroidism and ophthalmopathy.

This clonotype originated in a woman aged 25-40 years with Graves disease. The input for sequencing was peripheral blood mononuclear cells (PBMCs), taken at new diagnosis, from a patient treated with antithyroid drugs.

As DNA, the CDR3 is TGTGCCAGCACCTACGGGGAGACCCAGTACTTC. Its translation: CASTYGETQYF. The chain combines TRBV11-2 with TRBJ2-5; D not resolved. Germline CDR1 reads SGHAT; CDR2 reads FQNNGV. V was pared by 7 bases and J by 5 bases, with 8 bases between. The CDR3 has 11 amino acids.